Sequencing of this TCR beta chain was carried out in a study of blood T cell repertoires in COVID-19 (dated by TCRdb to the early 2020s). The study in broad terms: Samples covering the acute and convalescent phases of COVID-19 were provided by collaborators in the United States, Italy and Spain. The repertoires were released in a freely available public database meant as a resource for research on the immune response to SARS-CoV-2. The samples were drawn from two sources: the first 160 participants of the ongoing ImmuneRACE study, and over 950 subjects contributed by 6 global collaborators. The material from the prospective study consisted of cDNA or gDNA derived from T cells, B-cell-depleted T cells, or PBMCs. Sample metadata almost always included a de-identified subject ID, COVID-19 status, age in years and sex. Deeply sampled blood TCRbeta repertoires from subjects exposed to, actively infected with, or recovered from COVID-19 were included in the dataset. Where HLA class I and class II types were available, the types were taken from metadata supplied by the sample provider, not from assay-based typing. The full study reports these points: How much clinical and demographic metadata was included differed by source and by participant, and the metadata was provided uncurated.

TCRbeta CDR3 regions were amplified from genomic DNA using the immunoSEQ Assay, a bias-controlled multiplex PCR. For the original study's pipeline: The number of nucleated cells in each sample was estimated from the amplification of reference gene primers within the assay. To quantify the absolute abundance of each unique TCRbeta CDR3 rearrangement, sequence reads were collapsed and filtered. For each sample, productive Simpson clonality was calculated by taking the square root of Simpson's diversity index across productive rearrangements. TCRdb took over this immuneACCESS table, retaining in-frame rearrangements with V and J assigned. Such tables are incomplete; in checked studies, under half of the missing clones stem from an unresolved V gene, and the remainder is unexplained. The V and J calls and clone size were taken over from that table, and D and trimming were inferred from the DNA. In this sample the table shows tens of thousands of clones, more than 65% of which occur a single time. The ten largest make up about 25% of the sample.

Collaborating institutions collected whole blood in K2EDTA tubes following their own protocols. Collaborator samples were shipped for TCRbeta analysis as frozen whole blood, isolated PBMCs, or DNA extracted from either sample type. Inclusive of the bounding cysteine and phenylalanine, the CDR3 is 14 residues long. Only the CDR3 region is kept as DNA, spanning 42 bases read in frame from base 1. Looking up the germline V gene (reference sequence) yields CDR1 MNHNY and CDR2 SVGAGI. The germline V and J ends show losses of 7 bases and 5 bases respectively, and no gene match explains 7 bases of the junction. Concerning this clone itself: What antigen it recognizes has not been identified. The sample holds no much larger clone one base away, and base qualities are not on file.

Sequencing was carried out using peripheral blood. This chain joins TRBV6-6 to TRBJ1-5; 8 middle bases align to TRBD1. The sequence came from a human donor in a cohort sampled during active COVID-19. The DNA sequence is as follows: TGTGCCAGCACCAAAGGGACAGGTCATCAGCCCCAGCATTTT. Its coded protein is CASTKGTGHQPQHF.